Here is one TCR beta chain with its context. This clonotype occurred once. What this receptor recognizes is not known. An end of the junction differs from the germline gene, which may be a read error. Libraries were built with 5' RACE. Sequenced using an Illumina HiSeq 2500. A second PCR of about 7 to 12 cycles was run with a J-beta primer mix and a sample-barcoded 5' primer. A template-switch 5' adaptor carrying 12 random nucleotides introduced a unique molecular identifier onto each TCR beta cDNA molecule. At least 3 million CDR3-containing paired-end reads were obtained from each sample. First-strand cDNA synthesis was performed from all RNA using the Mint cDNA synthesis kit, with priming by a TRBC-specific oligonucleotide. All cDNA was treated with uracil-DNA glycosylase and then went through a first 18-cycle PCR with the universal primers M1SS and BC2_uni_R. Concerning the study's data processing: Normalization of each sample was performed by random selection of 1 million high-quality reads, each carrying a distinct molecular identifier. Instead of being binned into consensus sequences, reads that shared molecular identifiers were thrown out. MiTCR, run with a Q25 quality threshold and the strictest error-elimination algorithm, handled CDR3 identification, clonotype clustering and error correction. A nonparametric unseen species model with Euler transformation was used to estimate a lower bound on total TCR beta diversity. TCRdb trimmed public reads at Q25 via fastp, called clones via MiXCR and kept in-frame beta chains. Every distinct CDR3 protein forms one entry, paired with its most common genes and DNA. These V and J calls originate from TCRdb's pipeline instead of the authors' own analysis. This sample comprises 720,000 or so distinct CDR3 sequences, approximately 40% of them detected only once. The ten largest clones take up 25% to 35% of the sample.

The data derive from a study of blood T cells in healthy people across ages (dated by TCRdb to between 2014 and 2017). A note on the overall study: In model experiments, template switching captured roughly one uniquely barcoded TCR beta cDNA molecule for every two T cells. Four age groups were formed from the donors: young (average roughly 16 years), middle-aged (around 41), aged (approximately 60) and long-lived (82). Two additional independent replicas of 1 million unique cDNA reads from the same blood draw were analyzed for two donors (one aged 18 to 30 and one aged 80 or older). Using deep sequencing normalized with unique cDNA molecular identifiers, the study measured how TCR beta repertoire diversity changes with age. To avoid experimental bias, donors of different ages were spread randomly across the sequencing lanes. On the study overall, not on this receptor specifically: Compared with the aged group, the long-lived group had more naive CD4+ T cells, fewer expanded clones and increased TCR diversity, suggesting age selection. Observed TCR beta diversity per million T cells fell roughly linearly with age, and a significant reduction was already apparent by age roughly 41. Conclusive comparison of naive and antigen-experienced compartments was prevented by the profiling of bulk unsorted PBMCs. Estimates of total diversity based on one million sequenced T cells were considered lower bounds and underestimates. The percentage of naive T cells measured by flow cytometry correlated strongly with observed TCR beta diversity. Because donor CMV infection status was unknown, age-related changes in expanded clonotypes were potentially confounded.

Via the germline V gene (reference sequence), CDR1 is SGHKS and CDR2 YYEKEE. The CDR3 spans 15 residues, from the cysteine through the phenylalanine. CDR3 DNA is the only sequence kept; it has 45 bases, read in frame from the first base. Donors were a few dozen systemically healthy Caucasian individuals from Russia aged roughly 6 to 100 years. Each donor gave 8 to 10 milliliters of peripheral blood, collected into EDTA-treated Vacutainer tubes. Ficoll-Paque density-gradient centrifugation was used to isolate PBMCs, with at least 7 million per sample. Trizol reagent was used to extract total RNA from the PBMCs, yielding at least 5 micrograms per sample. Naive CD45RAhigh/CD27high T cell percentages were measured by flow cytometry on a PBMC aliquot from every donor.

The receptor comes from a man of 80 years or more in good health. The rearranged chain carries TRBV5-5 and TRBJ2-1; a stretch of 9 junction bases matches TRBD1. The specimen sequenced was blood. In nucleotides, the sequence is TGTGTCAGCAGCTTGACAGGGGGAGGCTACAATGAGCAGTTCTTC. Its amino acids are CVSSLTGGGYNEQFF.